One and the same sample provided the 9 T cell receptor beta chains below, sequenced in a study of high-grade serous ovarian cancer treatment subgroups (dated by TCRdb to about 2021). Collection of tumor samples took place before definitive surgery or chemotherapy. The library was produced with the immunoSEQ multiplex PCR assay. In its TCRdb copy, this immuneACCESS table keeps in-frame sequences only and misses some clones. Where compared with another copy, unresolved V genes explain less than half of these, and the others have no known cause. The sample table holds some 4,500 clones, of which 78% were seen once. Over 8% of the sample is in the top ten clones. The source material was tumor tissue. The receptors shown here come from a human donor with high-grade serous ovarian cancer.

The gene calls are TRBV7-9 and TRBJ1-4; D is unresolved. This CDR3 is 14 amino acids long. In germline, CDR1 is SEHNR, CDR2 FQNEAQ (reference sequence). The ends were cut back, 5 bases at V and 3 bases at J, with 10 bases in the middle. CDR3 coding DNA: TGTGCCAGCAGCCAGATGTGGGCTAATGAAAAACTGTTTTTT. This gives the protein CASSQMWANEKLFF.

V and J are TRBV29-1 and TRBJ2-3; unclear D gene. CDR1 and CDR2 (germline): SQVTM, ANQGSEA. Trimming took 7 bases from V and 2 from J, leaving 13 bases between them. The CDR3 is made up of 13 amino acids. CDR3 in DNA: TGCAGCGCAGGCGAGAACCCCACAGATACGCAGTATTTT. Residues: CSAGENPTDTQYF.

CDR3 nucleotides: TGTGCCAGCTCAACGGACAGGGGGCGGGACACTGAAGCTTTCTTT. Translated, it gives CASSTDRGRDTEAFF. This sequence joins TRBV18 and TRBJ1-1; 11 positions agree with TRBD1. Trimming cost V 5 bases and J 3 bases; bases outside gene matches: 5. The CDR3 runs to 15 residues. Germline V CDR1 and CDR2: KGHSH, LQKENI.

The table lists this clone with a count of one. The chain carries TRBV30 and TRBJ1-2; D unclear. The germline CDR1 and CDR2 sequences are GTSNPN and SVGIG (reference sequence). The CDR3 contains 13 residues. Trimming shortened V by 5 bases and J by 4 bases, and 14 bases separated the two germline ends. The CDR3 sequence: CAWYRGSFYGYTF. DNA of the CDR3: TGTGCCTGGTATAGAGGTTCTTTCTATGGCTACACCTTC. The whole variable domain, filled in from reference TRBV30 and TRBJ1-2, reads SQTIHQWPATLVQPVGSPLSLECTVEGTSNPNLYWYRQAAGRGLQLLFYSVGIGQISSEVPQNLSASRPQDRQFILSSKKLLLSDSGFYLCAWYRGSFYGYTFGSGTRLTVV.

This clone was found a few times. The gene calls are TRBV4-1 and TRBJ1-1; no clear D. This CDR3 contains 14 residues. V shed 1 base and J shed 4 bases, with 10 bases lying between them. The V gene's germline CDR1 is MGHRA and CDR2 YSYEKL. This CDR3 is CASSQGEGLTEAFF. The CDR3 DNA follows: TGCGCCAGCAGCCAAGGGGAGGGTCTCACTGAAGCTTTCTTT.

The chain links TRBV30 to TRBJ2-7, with 12 bases aligning to TRBD2. From germline, CDR1 is GTSNPN and CDR2 SVGIG (reference sequence). The CDR3 sequence is 17 residues long. V was pared by 4 bases and J by 4 bases, with 14 bases of the junction left unmatched. CDR3 DNA: TGTGCCTGGATAGCTAGCGGGGGGGCCGCTTCACGGTACGAGCAGTACTTC. It codes for CAWIASGGAASRYEQYF. Variable domain in full (rest from reference TRBV30 and TRBJ2-7): SQTIHQWPATLVQPVGSPLSLECTVEGTSNPNLYWYRQAAGRGLQLLFYSVGIGQISSEVPQNLSASRPQDRQFILSSKKLLLSDSGFYLCAWIASGGAASRYEQYFGPGTRLTVT.

For the CDR3, the DNA is TGTGCCAGCAGCTTAGGAACAGGGGGTACGCAGTATTTT. It yields the protein CASSLGTGGTQYF. The gene calls are TRBV7-9 and TRBJ2-3; 8 nucleotides line up with TRBD1. The CDR3 is made up of 13 amino acids. V lost 1 base and J lost 8; bases outside the gene matches: 2. Germline CDR1 and CDR2: SEHNR and FQNEAQ (reference sequence).

The J gene is TRBJ2-2, the V gene TRBV5-1; D is uncertain. Germline CDR1 SGHRS, CDR2 YFSETQ. With 2 bases removed from V and 1 base from J, the gap between germline ends came to 3 bases. The length of the CDR3 is 13 residues. The CDR3 DNA is TGCGCCAGCAGCTTCGAGAACACCGGGGAGCTGTTTTTT. Protein: CASSFENTGELFF. The variable domain in full, completed from reference TRBV5-1 and TRBJ2-2, reads KAGVTQTPRYLIKTRGQQVTLSCSPISGHRSVSWYQQTPGQGLQFLFEYFSETQRNKGNFPGRFSGRQFSNSRSEMNVSTLELGDSALYLCASSFENTGELFFGEGSRLTVL.

In nucleotides, the CDR3 is TGCGCCAGCCGACCTGGAACCGAGACCCAGTACTTC. It specifies CASRPGTETQYF. This chain joins TRBV5-1 and TRBJ2-5; D is unresolved. The germline V gene encodes CDR1 SGHRS and CDR2 YFSETQ. The CDR3 totals 12 residues. Between the trimmed V and J ends, which lost 7 bases and 5 bases, there was a span of 12 bases.